The 15 T cell receptor beta chains below were found in one sample sequenced in a study of blood T cells in healthy people across ages. Next came a second PCR, run for about 6 to 11 cycles, which used a sample-barcoded 5' primer along with a J-beta primer mix. TCRdb reanalysed the 5' RACE reads using MiXCR and keeps one entry per CDR3 protein. Of roughly 700,000 distinct CDR3 sequences listed, approximately 25% are singletons. The same sample was also used in a study of T cells of mothers and their children.

The sequencing sample was made of blood. All receptors come from a boy aged 5 to 17 in good health.

This clonotype showed up just a few times. The chain employs TRBV28 and TRBJ1-2; possibly TRBD1 for D (6 bases). Germline lookup yields CDR1 MDHEN and CDR2 SYDVKM. The CDR3 is 14 residues long. V dropped 4 bases and J dropped 8 bases, with 17 bases sitting between them. CDR3 protein: CASSSGSQGWGYTF. As DNA, the CDR3 is TGTGCCAGCAGTTCGGGATCACAGGGTTGGGGCTACACCTTC.

The gene calls are TRBV11-1 and TRBJ2-1, with TRBD2 matching over 8 bases. Trimming cost V 3 bases and J 7 bases; bases outside gene matches: 8. The length of the CDR3 is 15 residues. CDR1 and CDR2 (germline): SGHAT, FQDESV (reference sequence). CDR3 sequence (DNA): TGTGCCAGCAGCTTCGGACTAGCTGCGGGGAATGAGCAGTTCTTC. Amino acids: CASSFGLAAGNEQFF. The complete variable domain, with remaining parts taken from reference TRBV11-1 and TRBJ2-1, reads EAEVAQSPRYKITEKSQAVAFWCDPISGHATLYWYRQILGQGPELLVQFQDESVVDDSQLPKDRFSAERLKGVDSTLKIQPAELGDSAMYLCASSFGLAAGNEQFFGPGTRLTVL.

This clonotype was observed many times. The chain links TRBV7-6 to TRBJ2-1, with D tentatively TRBD1 or TRBD2 (5 bases each). Trimming stripped 5 bases from V and 7 bases from J, with 12 bases between. The CDR3 extends over 13 amino acids. CDR1 and CDR2 from the germline V gene are SGHVS and FNYEAQ. CDR3 bases: TGTGCCAGCAGCACCGGGACCTTTAATGAGCAGTTCTTC. It encodes CASSTGTFNEQFF.

V is TRBV20-1 and J is TRBJ1-1; no reliable D call. Trimming stripped 4 bases from V and 6 bases from J, with 6 bases between. CDR3 length: 10 amino acids. The germline gives CDR1 DFQATT, CDR2 SNEGSKA (reference sequence). DNA for the CDR3: TGCAGTGCTATCATCCCTGAAGCTTTCTTT. Translating gives CSAIIPEAFF.

The rearrangement uses TRBV4-1 and TRBJ1-4; tentatively, D is TRBD1 (6 bases). The CDR3 sequence is 14 residues long. Trimming removed 4 bases from V and 5 bases from J, with 11 bases in between. CDR1 MGHRA and CDR2 YSYEKL come from the germline V gene. This CDR3 is CASSRRTANEKLFF. DNA for the CDR3: TGCGCCAGCAGCCGACGGACAGCAAATGAAAAACTGTTTTTT.

DNA for the CDR3: TGTGCCAGCAGTTTAACTAGCGGGGGCCAAAAGCAGTACTTC. This translates into CASSLTSGGQKQYF. This chain connects TRBV12-3 or TRBV12-4 to TRBJ2-5; 11 bases are shared with TRBD2. The ends lost 2 bases at V and 11 bases at J; junction bases unmatched: 7. The CDR3 runs to 14 residues.

The table lists this clonotype with a few counts. The CDR3 region is CASSPVPQGYEQYF. The CDR3 nucleotides are TGTGCCAGCTCACCCGTCCCCCAGGGGTACGAGCAGTACTTC. This chain links TRBV18 with TRBJ2-7; D possibly corresponds to TRBD1 (6 bases). The CDR3 extends over 14 amino acids. Germline CDR1 and CDR2: KGHSH and LQKENI. V gave up 3 bases and J gave up 4 bases, with 13 bases separating them.

This clonotype was recorded many times. One end of the junction is discordant with germline, which a read error may explain. This chain connects TRBV7-9 to TRBJ2-5; a possible D gene is TRBD2 (6 bases). Germline V gives CDR1 SEHNR, CDR2 FQNEAQ (reference sequence). This CDR3 is 13 amino acids long. The CDR3 is CASSPGTGETQYF. Here the CDR3 DNA reads TGCGCCAGCAGCCCCGGGACTGGAGAGACCCAGTACTTC.

Turning to this clonotype: An end of the junction differs from the germline gene, which may be a read error. V and J are TRBV19 and TRBJ1-2, with no clear D. CDR3 length: 12 amino acids. CDR1 is LNHDA, CDR2 SQIVND, per germline (reference sequence). In DNA, the CDR3 is TGTGCCAGTAGTCAAGTCAACTATGGCCACACCTTC. It codes for CASSQVNYGHTF.

The chain recombines TRBV12-3 or TRBV12-4 with TRBJ2-7, with D maybe TRBD2 (5 bases). The V gene lost 6 bases and the J gene lost 2 bases, with 17 bases spanning the gap. CDR3 size: 15 residues. The CDR3 nucleotides read TGTGCCAGCAGCCCGGGGTCAGCAGGTACCTACGAGCAGTACTTC. Residues: CASSPGSAGTYEQYF.

The rearrangement links TRBV7-2 to TRBJ2-5; 11 bases align to TRBD2. The V and J ends lost 5 bases and 6 bases, in that order; junction bases with no gene match: 11. The germline gives CDR1 SGHTA, CDR2 FQGNSA. CDR3 length equals 16 residues. This CDR3 reads CASSPQLAGDGKTQYF. CDR3 sequence (DNA): TGTGCCAGCAGCCCCCAACTAGCGGGGGACGGGAAGACCCAGTACTTC.

This clonotype came up many times. The CDR3 loop is CSVVGGNTGELFF. The CDR3 DNA sequence: TGCAGCGTTGTAGGGGGGAACACCGGGGAGCTGTTTTTT. The gene calls are TRBV29-1 and TRBJ2-2; D might be TRBD1 (6 bases). Germline V lookup: CDR1 SQVTM, CDR2 ANQGSEA. The V gene lost 4 bases and the J gene lost 1 base, with 7 bases spanning the gap. The CDR3 totals 13 residues.

This clonotype has a count of ten or more. This chain uses TRBV4-1 with TRBJ2-7, with D possibly TRBD1 on 5 matching bases. The V and J ends lost 0 bases and 2 bases respectively, with 11 bases between them. The germline V gene has CDR1 MGHRA and CDR2 YSYEKL. There are 15 residues in the CDR3. Here the CDR3 reads CASSQEGRETYEQYF. In nucleotides, the CDR3 is TGCGCCAGCAGCCAAGAGGGCAGGGAAACCTACGAGCAGTACTTC.

This clonotype has a handful of counts. This chain connects TRBV5-6 to TRBJ1-2, with unresolved D. Germline V CDR1 and CDR2: SGHDT, YYEEEE. The CDR3 is 14 residues long. The V end lost 4 bases, the J end lost 2 bases, and 12 bases lay between the germline ends. As DNA, the CDR3 is TGTGCCAGCAGCCTACTATCGTCGAACTATGGCTACACCTTC. This encodes CASSLLSSNYGYTF.

J is TRBJ1-2 and V is TRBV20-1; D not resolved. Germline CDR1 and CDR2: DFQATT and SNEGSKA (reference sequence). This CDR3 spans 11 amino acids. The CDR3 DNA follows: TGCAGCTTGAAAGGGCCAAGTGGCTACACCTTC. Its translation is CSLKGPSGYTF.